A single sample is the source of the 32 T cell receptor beta chains below, sequenced in a study of radiation and T cells in renal cell carcinoma. Sequencing used immunoSEQ multiplex PCR; TCRdb keeps in-frame clones, though not all of them. Counted here are some 130,000 clones, 70% to 90% occurring once; the ten biggest clones make up approximately 5.8%. Time point here: blood 2 weeks post-SBRT. Treatment denoted: 15 Gy SBRT to primary tumor, nephrectomy 4 weeks later. The sample here was blood, taken from a patient whose treatment included radiotherapy and nephrectomy. The receptors come from a woman in her seventies with renal cell carcinoma.

The CDR3, as DNA: TGTGCCAGCAGTAAGGACTGGGCAGAGACCCAGTACTTC. Protein sequence: CASSKDWAETQYF. The rearrangement links TRBV27 to TRBJ2-5; D might be TRBD2 (5 bases). The CDR3 runs 13 residues. The ends were cut back, 5 bases at V and 4 bases at J, with 11 bases in the middle. In germline, CDR1 is MNHEY, CDR2 SMNVEV (reference sequence).

This clone has only one observation. The chain couples TRBV5-6 to TRBJ2-4; the D gene is possibly TRBD2 (6 bases). The germline gives CDR1 SGHDT, CDR2 YYEEEE. Trimming stripped 2 bases from V and 0 bases from J, with 12 bases between. This CDR3 comprises 16 residues. The CDR3 region is CASSLSGGLAKNIQYF. In DNA form, the CDR3 reads TGTGCCAGCAGCTTATCCGGGGGTTTAGCCAAAAACATTCAGTACTTC.

V and J are TRBV9 and TRBJ2-5; 8 positions agree with TRBD2. This CDR3 is 14 amino acids long. V lost 4 bases to trimming and J lost 2 bases; unmatched junction nucleotides: 4. Germline V lookup: CDR1 SGDLS, CDR2 YYNGEE. The CDR3 DNA sequence: TGTGCCAGCAGCCTGGCGGGGGGACAAGAGACCCAGTACTTC. Protein: CASSLAGGQETQYF.

J is TRBJ1-6 and V is TRBV5-4; perhaps TRBD1 as D (5 bases). The germline gives CDR1 SGHNT, CDR2 YYREEE (reference sequence). V shed 0 bases and J shed 5 bases, with 6 bases lying between them. The CDR3 has 14 residues. CDR3 residues: CASSLGGDNSPLHF. In DNA form, the CDR3 reads TGTGCCAGCAGCTTGGGGGGGGATAATTCACCCCTCCACTTT.

The chain uses TRBV5-5 and TRBJ2-6, with a weak D call TRBD1 (6 bases). Germline CDR1 reads SGHKS; CDR2 reads YYEKEE (reference sequence). Trimming shortened V by 4 bases and J by 0 bases, and 17 bases separated the two germline ends. The CDR3 extends over 18 amino acids. CDR3 in DNA: TGTGCCAGCAGCCGTCGAGGGGACATCAACTCTGGGGCCAACGTCCTGACTTTC. This encodes CASSRRGDINSGANVLTF.

The J gene is TRBJ2-3, the V gene TRBV2, with 10 bases that match TRBD2. The CDR3 is 16 amino acids. Trimming took 8 bases from V and 2 from J; bases not matched to a gene: 10. Germline CDR1 reads SNHLY; CDR2 reads FYNNEI. The CDR3 loop is CASDLAGEIHTDTQYF. The CDR3 DNA follows: TGTGCCAGCGATCTAGCGGGGGAGATCCACACAGATACGCAGTATTTT.

V usage is TRBV19 and J usage is TRBJ1-1; D might be TRBD1 (5 bases). V dropped 4 bases and J dropped 1 base, with 10 bases sitting between them. The germline gives CDR1 LNHDA, CDR2 SQIVND (reference sequence). The CDR3 extends over 14 amino acids. The CDR3 nucleotides are TGTGCCAGTAGTAAATTAACAGGGAACACTGAAGCTTTCTTT. Protein sequence: CASSKLTGNTEAFF.

The CDR3 is CASSPASLNTEAFF. The CDR3 DNA follows: TGTGCCAGTAGTCCCGCCTCCTTGAACACTGAAGCTTTCTTT. The chain carries TRBV19 and TRBJ1-1; D gene unclear. CDR1 and CDR2 from the germline V gene are LNHDA and SQIVND (reference sequence). This CDR3 has 14 residues. V was clipped by 5 bases and J by 0 bases, with 10 bases between them.

The chain joins TRBV28 to TRBJ2-1; 15 bases agree with TRBD2. The CDR3 sequence is 19 residues long. Germline assignment: CDR1 MDHEN and CDR2 SYDVKM. Trimming at V came to 3 bases and at J to 6 bases, leaving 12 bases not matched to a gene. Written as DNA, the CDR3 is TGTGCCAGCAGTTTCATCAGGACTAGCGGGGGGGCCTATGCCAATGAGCAGTTCTTC. Encoded protein: CASSFIRTSGGAYANEQFF.

The chain joins TRBV30 to TRBJ1-2, with 7 nucleotides matching TRBD1. This CDR3 comprises 14 residues. Per the germline V gene, CDR1 is GTSNPN and CDR2 is SVGIG (reference sequence). V gave up 7 bases and J gave up 6 bases; unmatched junction bases: 14. The CDR3 is CASFSGQPRDGYTF. CDR3 sequence (DNA): TGTGCCTCATTCTCGGGACAGCCACGCGATGGCTACACCTTC.

J is TRBJ2-1 and V is TRBV7-2; TRBD2 matches at 13 bases. CDR3 length equals 15 residues. Trimming removed 5 bases from V and 9 bases from J; junction bases left unmatched: 7. Germline CDR1 reads SGHTA; CDR2 reads FQGNSA. The CDR3 nucleotides read TGTGCCAGCAGCACGCAACTAGCGGGGGGGCTTGAGCAGTTCTTC. Translating it yields CASSTQLAGGLEQFF. Together with reference TRBV7-2 and TRBJ2-1, the CDR3 gives the full variable domain: GAGVSQSPSNKVTEKGKDVELRCDPISGHTALYWYRQSLGQGLEFLIYFQGNSAPDKSGLPSDRFSAERTGGSVSTLTIQRTQQEDSAVYLCASSTQLAGGLEQFFGPGTRLTVL.

Comments on this clone: This CDR3 is also generated by other DNA sequences in the sample. The rearrangement uses TRBV5-4 and TRBJ2-5; D unresolved. Germline V lookup: CDR1 SGHNT, CDR2 YYREEE (reference sequence). V lost 1 base, J lost 1 base, and 2 bases lay in between. The CDR3 sequence is 12 residues long. The CDR3 here is CASSLPQETQYF. The CDR3 DNA sequence: TGTGCCAGCAGCTTGCCCCAAGAGACCCAGTACTTC. Looking up the rest from reference TRBV5-4 and TRBJ2-5 gives the full variable domain: ETGVTQSPTHLIKTRGQQVTLRCSSQSGHNTVSWYQQALGQGPQFIFQYYREEENGRGNFPPRFSGLQFPNYSSELNVNALELDDSALYLCASSLPQETQYFGPGTRLLVL.

V gene TRBV9 combines with J gene TRBJ1-1; TRBD1 matches 8 bases. Germline V gives CDR1 SGDLS, CDR2 YYNGEE. The ends lost 2 bases at V and 4 bases at J; junction bases unmatched: 4. This CDR3 spans 14 amino acids. For the CDR3, the DNA is TGTGCCAGCAGCGTTGGACAGGGACCCACTGAAGCTTTCTTT. Amino acid sequence: CASSVGQGPTEAFF. The variable domain in full, completed from reference TRBV9 and TRBJ1-1, reads DSGVTQTPKHLITATGQRVTLRCSPRSGDLSVYWYQQSLDQGLQFLIQYYNGEERAKGNILERFSAQQFPDLHSELNLSSLELGDSALYFCASSVGQGPTEAFFGQGTRLTVV.

The V gene is TRBV28, the J gene TRBJ2-5, with D possibly TRBD1 on 6 matching bases. Germline V gene lookup returns CDR1 MDHEN and CDR2 SYDVKM. The CDR3 contains 15 residues. V lost 5 bases and J lost 7, with 20 bases in between. The CDR3 reads CASSPGHRSGGTQYF. The CDR3 DNA is TGTGCCAGCAGTCCGGGACACCGGTCCGGAGGGACCCAGTACTTC.

CDR3 sequence reads: CASSRTEAFF. Here the CDR3 DNA reads TGTGCCAGCAGCCGGACTGAAGCTTTCTTT. This rearrangement joins TRBV28 to TRBJ1-1; D is ambiguous. The CDR3 covers 10 residues. Germline CDR1 MDHEN, CDR2 SYDVKM. Trimming stripped 6 bases from V and 5 bases from J, with 4 bases between.

This chain uses TRBV10-3 with TRBJ2-7; D possibly corresponds to TRBD1 (6 bases). The CDR3 has 12 residues. V gave up 7 bases and J gave up 3 bases, with 10 bases separating them. Germline assignment: CDR1 ENHRY and CDR2 SYGVKD. DNA for the CDR3: TGTGCCATCACCACAGGGAACTACGAGCAGTACTTC. Residues: CAITTGNYEQYF.

V gene TRBV5-1 combines with J gene TRBJ1-4; no reliable D call. The germline CDR1 and CDR2 sequences are SGHRS and YFSETQ. The CDR3 extends over 14 amino acids. Between the trimmed V and J ends, which lost 2 bases and 13 bases, there was a span of 18 bases. For the CDR3, the DNA is TGCGCCAGCAGCTTAGAGTCTTTGGAGGATCCACTGTTTTTT. Translated: CASSLESLEDPLFF.

The chain recombines TRBV7-2 with TRBJ1-5; 12 bases line up with TRBD1. The junction had 2 bases not matched to a gene; V was cut back by 5 bases and J by 6 bases. Germline V CDR1 and CDR2: SGHTA, FQGNSA. This CDR3 contains 14 residues. The CDR3 loop reads CASSRDRGLQPQHF. CDR3 sequence (DNA): TGTGCCAGCAGCCGGGACAGGGGGCTTCAGCCCCAGCATTTT.

The chain recombines TRBV5-1 with TRBJ1-1; tentative D call: TRBD1 (6 bases). Trimming cost V 3 bases and J 3 bases, with 21 bases left between them. CDR3 length: 17 amino acids. Germline CDR1 reads SGHRS; CDR2 reads YFSETQ. CDR3 nucleotide sequence: TGCGCCAGCAGCTCAGAGGTTGGCAGGGGATTCGACACTGAAGCTTTCTTT. Translating it yields CASSSEVGRGFDTEAFF.

This clone has a single count. This chain connects TRBV15 to TRBJ2-7, with TRBD1 identical over 8 bases. Germline CDR1 and CDR2: LNHNV and YYDKDF (reference sequence). J was trimmed by 1 base and V by 0 bases; bases with no gene match: 2. The CDR3 totals 15 residues. The CDR3 nucleotides are TGTGCCACCAGCAGAGAAGGGACAGGTTCCTACGAGCAGTACTTC. This translates into CATSREGTGSYEQYF.

This chain connects TRBV19 to TRBJ2-5; possibly TRBD1 for D (5 bases). The CDR3 spans 15 residues. The germline V gene has CDR1 LNHDA and CDR2 SQIVND (reference sequence). Trimming took off 3 bases at V and 5 bases at J, with 16 bases between the two ends. As DNA, the CDR3 is TGTGCCAGTAGTATCGACAGTACCTCTAGGGAGACCCAGTACTTC. Amino acids: CASSIDSTSRETQYF.

The chain combines TRBV14 with TRBJ2-7; 9 positions match TRBD2. The CDR3 length is 16 residues. V shed 3 bases and J 4 bases; nucleotides not matched to a gene: 10. The germline CDR1 and CDR2 sequences are SGHDN and FVKESK. The CDR3 DNA sequence: TGTGCCAGCAGCCATTGGGGACTAGCAGGAAGGTACGAGCAGTACTTC. The encoded protein is CASSHWGLAGRYEQYF.

V is TRBV15 and J is TRBJ2-2; D is perhaps TRBD1 (6 bases). V lost 3 bases to trimming and J lost 4 bases, with 12 bases between them. The CDR3 spans 15 residues. The germline CDR1 and CDR2 sequences are LNHNV and YYDKDF (reference sequence). The CDR3 DNA sequence: TGTGCCACCAGCAGGGGGACATTCTTCACCGGGGAGCTGTTTTTT. Its translation: CATSRGTFFTGELFF.

The chain is built from TRBV6-5 and TRBJ1-1, with D maybe TRBD1 (6 bases). The CDR3 has 15 amino acids. The germline gives CDR1 MNHEY, CDR2 SVGAGI. V was pared by 4 bases and J by 7 bases, with 19 bases between. DNA of the CDR3: TGTGCCAGCAGTTCGGGGGCTCGCTTGTCGGGTGAAGCTTTCTTT. This encodes CASSSGARLSGEAFF.

The genes are TRBV5-4 and TRBJ2-7; D gene ambiguous. CDR1 SGHNT and CDR2 YYREEE come from the germline V gene (reference sequence). The CDR3 extends over 12 amino acids. With 4 bases removed from V and 3 bases from J, the gap between germline ends came to 8 bases. The CDR3 here is CASSAYGYEQYF. The CDR3 nucleotides are TGTGCCAGCAGCGCCTACGGCTACGAGCAGTACTTC. The whole variable domain, remainder taken from reference TRBV5-4 and TRBJ2-7, is ETGVTQSPTHLIKTRGQQVTLRCSSQSGHNTVSWYQQALGQGPQFIFQYYREEENGRGNFPPRFSGLQFPNYSSELNVNALELDDSALYLCASSAYGYEQYFGPGTRLTVT.

The chain couples TRBV13 to TRBJ2-3, with TRBD2 matching over 10 bases. V lost 5 bases, J lost 0 bases, and 8 bases stayed unmatched. This CDR3 spans 17 amino acids. Germline CDR1 reads PRHDT; CDR2 reads FYEKMQ (reference sequence). The CDR3 DNA is TGTGCCAGCAGCATCTCTCGGACTAGCGGAAGCACAGATACGCAGTATTTT. It codes for CASSISRTSGSTDTQYF.

This clone was found once. This sequence joins TRBV7-2 and TRBJ1-5; D possibly corresponds to TRBD1 (6 bases). Germline assignment: CDR1 SGHTA and CDR2 FQGNSA. CDR3 length: 15 amino acids. V lost 1 base, J lost 5 bases, and 12 bases lay in between. The CDR3 DNA sequence: TGTGCCAGCAGCTTAGATCTAGGGGGGGATCAGCCCCAGCATTTT. This encodes CASSLDLGGDQPQHF.

V usage is TRBV9 and J usage is TRBJ2-1; a possible D gene is TRBD2 (5 bases). Trimming took off 3 bases at V and 0 bases at J, with 19 bases between the two ends. This CDR3 spans 18 amino acids. CDR1 and CDR2 from the germline V gene are SGDLS and YYNGEE. The CDR3 nucleotides are TGTGCCAGCAGCGACCCCTCGTCTCGGAGCGGCTCCTACAATGAGCAGTTCTTC. Residues: CASSDPSSRSGSYNEQFF.

This clone was detected only once. The J gene is TRBJ1-1, the V gene TRBV5-6; D is unclear. V lost 4 bases to trimming and J lost 2 bases, with 9 bases between them. Looked up from germline, CDR1 is SGHDT and CDR2 is YYEEEE. CDR3 size: 13 residues. The CDR3 protein is CASSRLYNTEAFF. CDR3 coding DNA: TGTGCCAGCAGCCGATTGTACAACACTGAAGCTTTCTTT.

The chain is built from TRBV6-5 and TRBJ1-3; the D is unclear. Deletions cut 2 bases from V and 0 bases from J, with 8 bases between. Germline V lookup: CDR1 MNHEY, CDR2 SVGAGI. The length of the CDR3 is 15 residues. The CDR3 nucleotides read TGTGCCAGCAGTTACACGGGAACCTCTGGAAACACCATATATTTT. Its translation: CASSYTGTSGNTIYF.

The rearrangement uses TRBV11-3 and TRBJ1-6; the D is unclear. Germline CDR1 is SGHNT and CDR2 is YENEEA. Trimming took off 4 bases at V and 15 bases at J, with 13 bases between the two ends. The CDR3 is made up of 12 amino acids. The CDR3 bases are TGTGCCAGCAGCTCCAGGCCTTTAGTCCTCCACTTT. It yields the protein CASSSRPLVLHF.

This rearrangement joins TRBV4-1 to TRBJ1-4; 11 bases are shared with TRBD1. CDR1 MGHRA and CDR2 YSYEKL come from the germline V gene. This CDR3 has 16 residues. V shed 4 bases and J 8 bases; nucleotides not matched to a gene: 9. CDR3 region: CASSLLPGTGGEKLFF. CDR3 sequence (DNA): TGCGCCAGCAGCCTGCTTCCCGGGACAGGGGGGGAAAAACTGTTTTTT.